This TCR beta chain was obtained from a study of T cell repertoires in cytomegalovirus infection. Study-level information: HLA-B-restricted CMV epitopes that are well studied were used alongside recently identified HLA-C-restricted ones.

Via MiXCR, TCRdb re-called the reads, giving one row per CDR3 protein. Here the sample spans some 130,000 distinct CDR3 sequences, more than 25% being singletons. V shed 1 base and J shed 4 bases, with 13 bases lying between them. The CDR3 has 15 residues. Germline CDR1 reads SEHNR; CDR2 reads FQNEAQ (reference sequence). In the case of this clonotype: Its antigen is still unknown.

The gene calls are TRBV7-9 and TRBJ1-1; D is ambiguous. The sample here was CD8+ T cells from cultured PBMCs, taken from culture after CMV antigen stimulation. The sequence was obtained from a human donor in good health (CMV status not recorded). Some clones in this sample may be carry-over from other donors' samples. The CDR3 DNA is TGTGCCAGCAGCTTAGGCGGCCGTGTGGGCACTGAAGCTTTCTTT. It encodes CASSLGGRVGTEAFF.